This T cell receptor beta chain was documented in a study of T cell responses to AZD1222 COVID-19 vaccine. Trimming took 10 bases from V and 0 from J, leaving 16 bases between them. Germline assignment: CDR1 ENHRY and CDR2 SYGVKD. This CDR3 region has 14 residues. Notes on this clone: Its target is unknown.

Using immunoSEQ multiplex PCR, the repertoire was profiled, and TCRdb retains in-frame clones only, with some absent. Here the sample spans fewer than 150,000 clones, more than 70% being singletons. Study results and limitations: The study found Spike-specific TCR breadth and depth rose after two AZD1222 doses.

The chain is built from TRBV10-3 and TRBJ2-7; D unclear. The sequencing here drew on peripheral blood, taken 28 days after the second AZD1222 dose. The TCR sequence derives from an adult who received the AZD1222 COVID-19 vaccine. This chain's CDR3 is CATNHRPSSYEQYF. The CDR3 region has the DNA TGTGCCACCAACCACCGTCCCAGCTCCTACGAGCAGTACTTC.